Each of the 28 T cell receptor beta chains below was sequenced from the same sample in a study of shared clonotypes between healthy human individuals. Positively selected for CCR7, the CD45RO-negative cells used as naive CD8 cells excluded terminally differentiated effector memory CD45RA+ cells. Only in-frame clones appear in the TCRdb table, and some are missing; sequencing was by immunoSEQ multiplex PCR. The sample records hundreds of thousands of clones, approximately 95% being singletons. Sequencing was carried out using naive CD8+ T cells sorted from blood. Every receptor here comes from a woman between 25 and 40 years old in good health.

The CDR3 sequence: CSVMTGDTDTQYF. For the CDR3, the DNA is TGCAGCGTTATGACAGGGGACACAGATACGCAGTATTTT. The rearrangement links TRBV29-1 to TRBJ2-3; the match to TRBD1 covers 8 bases. The CDR3 sequence is 13 residues long. The germline V gene has CDR1 SQVTM and CDR2 ANQGSEA. The ends lost 5 bases at V and 2 bases at J; junction bases unmatched: 3.

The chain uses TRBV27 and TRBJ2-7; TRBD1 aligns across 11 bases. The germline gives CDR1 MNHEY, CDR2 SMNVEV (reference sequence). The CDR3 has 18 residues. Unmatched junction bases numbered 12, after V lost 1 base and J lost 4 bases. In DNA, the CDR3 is TGTGCCAGCAGTTTATATGGGACAGGGGGTAGTAACGCTTACGAGCAGTACTTC. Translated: CASSLYGTGGSNAYEQYF.

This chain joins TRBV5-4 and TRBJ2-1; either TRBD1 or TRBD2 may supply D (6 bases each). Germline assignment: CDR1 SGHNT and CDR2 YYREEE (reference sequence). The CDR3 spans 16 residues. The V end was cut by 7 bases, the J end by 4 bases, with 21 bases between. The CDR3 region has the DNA TGTGCCAGCGGATCCTGGGGGGCTAGCGAGTACAATGAGCAGTTCTTC. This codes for CASGSWGASEYNEQFF.

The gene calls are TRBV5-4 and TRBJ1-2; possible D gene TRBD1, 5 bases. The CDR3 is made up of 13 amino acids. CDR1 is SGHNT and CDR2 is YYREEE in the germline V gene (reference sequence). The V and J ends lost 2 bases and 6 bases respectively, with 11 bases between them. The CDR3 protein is CASSFQGSDGYTF. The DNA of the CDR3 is TGTGCCAGCAGCTTTCAGGGATCGGATGGCTACACCTTC. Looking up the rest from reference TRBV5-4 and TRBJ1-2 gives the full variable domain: ETGVTQSPTHLIKTRGQQVTLRCSSQSGHNTVSWYQQALGQGPQFIFQYYREEENGRGNFPPRFSGLQFPNYSSELNVNALELDDSALYLCASSFQGSDGYTFGSGTRLTVV.

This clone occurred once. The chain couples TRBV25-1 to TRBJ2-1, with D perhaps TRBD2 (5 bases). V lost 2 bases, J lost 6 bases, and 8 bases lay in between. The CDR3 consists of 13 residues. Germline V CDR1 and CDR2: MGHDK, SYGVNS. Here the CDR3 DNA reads TGTGCCAGCAGTGAAGCTAGCAGCAATGAGCAGTTCTTC. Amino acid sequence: CASSEASSNEQFF.

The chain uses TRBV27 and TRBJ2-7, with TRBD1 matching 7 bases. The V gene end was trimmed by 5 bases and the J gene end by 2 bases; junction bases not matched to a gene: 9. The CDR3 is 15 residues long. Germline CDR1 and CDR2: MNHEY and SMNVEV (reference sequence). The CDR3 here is CASSPTGMGTYEQYF. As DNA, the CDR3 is TGTGCCAGCAGTCCGACAGGGATGGGGACCTACGAGCAGTACTTC.

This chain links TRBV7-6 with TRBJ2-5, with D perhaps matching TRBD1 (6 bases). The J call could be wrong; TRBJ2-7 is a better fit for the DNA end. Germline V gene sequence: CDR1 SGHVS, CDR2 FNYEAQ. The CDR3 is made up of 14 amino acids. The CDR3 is CASSLTGTTYEQYF. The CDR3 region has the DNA TGTGCCAGCAGCTTAACCGGGACAACCTACGAGCAGTACTTC.

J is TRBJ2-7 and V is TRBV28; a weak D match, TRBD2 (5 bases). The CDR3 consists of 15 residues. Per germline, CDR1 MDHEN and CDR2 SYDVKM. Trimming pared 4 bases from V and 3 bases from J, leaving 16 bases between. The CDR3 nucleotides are TGTGCCAGCAGTTCTTGGACTGACTCGGGCTACGAGCAGTACTTC. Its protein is CASSSWTDSGYEQYF.

The DNA for the CDR3 is TGTGCCAGCAGTTTATGGACAATGGATGGCTACACCTTC. It yields the protein CASSLWTMDGYTF. The chain employs TRBV28 and TRBJ1-2; D remains ambiguous. The germline CDR1 and CDR2 sequences are MDHEN and SYDVKM. Trimming left V 0 bases short and J 6 bases short, with 8 bases between. The CDR3 spans 13 residues.

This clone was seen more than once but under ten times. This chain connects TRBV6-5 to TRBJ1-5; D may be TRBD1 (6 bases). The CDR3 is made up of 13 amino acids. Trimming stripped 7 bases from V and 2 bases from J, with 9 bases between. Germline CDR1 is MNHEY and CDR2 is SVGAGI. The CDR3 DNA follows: TGTGCCAGCACACAGGGTGGCAATCAGCCCCAGCATTTT. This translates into CASTQGGNQPQHF.

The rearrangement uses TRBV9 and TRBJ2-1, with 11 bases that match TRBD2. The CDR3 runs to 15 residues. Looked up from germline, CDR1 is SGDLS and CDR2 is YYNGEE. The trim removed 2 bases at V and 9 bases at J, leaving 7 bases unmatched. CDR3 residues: CASSVTSGRQVEQFF. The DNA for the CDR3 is TGTGCCAGCAGCGTTACTAGCGGGAGACAGGTTGAGCAGTTCTTC. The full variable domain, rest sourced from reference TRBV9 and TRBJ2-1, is DSGVTQTPKHLITATGQRVTLRCSPRSGDLSVYWYQQSLDQGLQFLIQYYNGEERAKGNILERFSAQQFPDLHSELNLSSLELGDSALYFCASSVTSGRQVEQFFGPGTRLTVL.

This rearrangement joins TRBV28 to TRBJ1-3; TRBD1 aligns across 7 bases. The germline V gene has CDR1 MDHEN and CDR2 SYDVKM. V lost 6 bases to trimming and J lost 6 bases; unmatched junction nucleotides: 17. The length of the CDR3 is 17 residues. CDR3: CASSNLLPTGPENTIYF. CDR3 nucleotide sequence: TGTGCCAGCAGCAACCTCTTGCCGACAGGGCCGGAAAACACCATATATTTT.

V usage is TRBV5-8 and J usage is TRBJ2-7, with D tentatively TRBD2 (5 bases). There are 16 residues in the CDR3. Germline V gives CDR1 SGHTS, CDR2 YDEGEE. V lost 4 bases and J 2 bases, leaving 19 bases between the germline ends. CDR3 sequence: CASSPRRVQVAYEQYF. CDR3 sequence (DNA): TGTGCCAGCAGCCCACGGCGGGTCCAAGTAGCCTACGAGCAGTACTTC. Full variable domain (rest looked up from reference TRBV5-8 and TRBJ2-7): EAGVTQSPTHLIKTRGQQATLRCSPISGHTSVYWYQQALGLGLQFLLWYDEGEERNRGNFPPRFSGRQFPNYSSELNVNALELEDSALYLCASSPRRVQVAYEQYFGPGTRLTVT.

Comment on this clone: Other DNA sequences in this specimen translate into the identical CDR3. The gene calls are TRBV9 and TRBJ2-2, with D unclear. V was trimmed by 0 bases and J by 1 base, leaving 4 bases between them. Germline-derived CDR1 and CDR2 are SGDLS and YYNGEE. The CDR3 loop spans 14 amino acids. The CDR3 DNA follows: TGTGCCAGCAGCGTAGGGAGGAACACCGGGGAGCTGTTTTTT. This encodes CASSVGRNTGELFF.

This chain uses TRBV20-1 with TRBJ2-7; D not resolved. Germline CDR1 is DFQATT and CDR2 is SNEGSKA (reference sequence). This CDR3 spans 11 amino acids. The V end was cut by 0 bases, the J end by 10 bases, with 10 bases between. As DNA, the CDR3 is TGCAGTGCTAGAGAAGATACGGCCCAGTACTTC. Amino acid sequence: CSAREDTAQYF.

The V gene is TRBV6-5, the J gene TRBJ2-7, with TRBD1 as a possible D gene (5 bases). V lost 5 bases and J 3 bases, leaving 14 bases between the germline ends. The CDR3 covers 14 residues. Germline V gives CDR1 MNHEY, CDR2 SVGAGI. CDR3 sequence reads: CASSADNPLYEQYF. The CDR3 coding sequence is TGTGCCAGCAGTGCGGACAACCCCCTCTACGAGCAGTACTTC.

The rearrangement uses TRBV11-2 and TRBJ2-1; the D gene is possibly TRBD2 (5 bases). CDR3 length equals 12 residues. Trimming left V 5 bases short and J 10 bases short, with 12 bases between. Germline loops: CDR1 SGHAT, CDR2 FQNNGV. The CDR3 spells CASSPPSTEQFF. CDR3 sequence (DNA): TGTGCCAGCAGCCCGCCTAGCACCGAGCAGTTCTTC.

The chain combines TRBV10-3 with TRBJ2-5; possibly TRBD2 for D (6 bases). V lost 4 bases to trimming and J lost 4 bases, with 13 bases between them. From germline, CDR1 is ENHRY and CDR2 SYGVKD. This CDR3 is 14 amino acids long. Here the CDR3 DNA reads TGTGCCATCAGTGTGGAGGGTGGGGTAGAGACCCAGTACTTC. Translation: CAISVEGGVETQYF.

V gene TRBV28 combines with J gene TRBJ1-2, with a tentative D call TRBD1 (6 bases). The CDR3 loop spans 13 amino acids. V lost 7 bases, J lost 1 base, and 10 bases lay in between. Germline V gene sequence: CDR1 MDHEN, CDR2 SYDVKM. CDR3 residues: CASTDSDNYGYTF. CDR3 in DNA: TGTGCCAGCACGGACAGCGATAACTATGGCTACACCTTC.

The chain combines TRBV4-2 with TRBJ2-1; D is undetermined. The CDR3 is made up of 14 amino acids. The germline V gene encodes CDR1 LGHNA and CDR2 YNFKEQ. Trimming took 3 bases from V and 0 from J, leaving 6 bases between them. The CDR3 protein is CASSQGSSYNEQFF. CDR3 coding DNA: TGTGCCAGCAGCCAGGGAAGCTCCTACAATGAGCAGTTCTTC.

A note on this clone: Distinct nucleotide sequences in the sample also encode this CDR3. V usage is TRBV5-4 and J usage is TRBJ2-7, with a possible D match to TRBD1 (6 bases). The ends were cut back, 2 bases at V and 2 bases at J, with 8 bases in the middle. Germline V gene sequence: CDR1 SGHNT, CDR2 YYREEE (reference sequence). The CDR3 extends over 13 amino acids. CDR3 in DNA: TGTGCCAGCAGCTTAGGGGGTACCTACGAGCAGTACTTC. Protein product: CASSLGGTYEQYF.

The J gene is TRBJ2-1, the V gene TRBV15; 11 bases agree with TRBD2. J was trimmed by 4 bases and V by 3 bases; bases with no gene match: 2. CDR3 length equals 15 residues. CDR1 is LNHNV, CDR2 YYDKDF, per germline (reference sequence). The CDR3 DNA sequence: TGTGCCACCAGCAGTAGCGGGAGGGGGTACAATGAGCAGTTCTTC. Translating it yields CATSSSGRGYNEQFF.

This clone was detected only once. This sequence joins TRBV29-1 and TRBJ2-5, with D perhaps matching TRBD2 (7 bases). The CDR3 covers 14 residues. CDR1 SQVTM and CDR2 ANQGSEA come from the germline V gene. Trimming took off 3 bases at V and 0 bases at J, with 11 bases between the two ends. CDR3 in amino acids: CSVDLGGDQETQYF. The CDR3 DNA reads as TGCAGCGTTGATTTAGGGGGGGACCAAGAGACCCAGTACTTC.

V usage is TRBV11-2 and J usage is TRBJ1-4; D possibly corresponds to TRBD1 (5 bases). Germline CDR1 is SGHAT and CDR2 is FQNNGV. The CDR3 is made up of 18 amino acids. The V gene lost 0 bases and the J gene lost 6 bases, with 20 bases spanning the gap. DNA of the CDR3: TGTGCCAGCAGCTTAGATCAGGCTGGAGGGGACGGCGATGAAAAACTGTTTTTT. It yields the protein CASSLDQAGGDGDEKLFF.

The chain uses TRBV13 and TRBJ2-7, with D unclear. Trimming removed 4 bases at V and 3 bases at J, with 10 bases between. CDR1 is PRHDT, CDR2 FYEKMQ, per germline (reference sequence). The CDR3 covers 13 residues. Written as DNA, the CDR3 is TGTGCCAGCAGCTCCGAGAACTACTACGAGCAGTACTTC. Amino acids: CASSSENYYEQYF.

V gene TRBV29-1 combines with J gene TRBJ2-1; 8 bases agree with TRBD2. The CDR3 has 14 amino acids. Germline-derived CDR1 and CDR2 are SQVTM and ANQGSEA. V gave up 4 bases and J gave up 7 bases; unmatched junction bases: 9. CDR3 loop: CSVVGLSGKNEQFF. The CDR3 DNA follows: TGCAGCGTTGTAGGTCTTAGCGGGAAGAATGAGCAGTTCTTC.

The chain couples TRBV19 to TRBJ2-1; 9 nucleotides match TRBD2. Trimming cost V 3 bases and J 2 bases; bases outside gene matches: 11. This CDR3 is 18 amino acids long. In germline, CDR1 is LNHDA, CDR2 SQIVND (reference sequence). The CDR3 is CASSITRGRTSAYNEQFF. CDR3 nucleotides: TGTGCCAGTAGTATCACTCGAGGCCGGACTAGCGCCTACAATGAGCAGTTCTTC.

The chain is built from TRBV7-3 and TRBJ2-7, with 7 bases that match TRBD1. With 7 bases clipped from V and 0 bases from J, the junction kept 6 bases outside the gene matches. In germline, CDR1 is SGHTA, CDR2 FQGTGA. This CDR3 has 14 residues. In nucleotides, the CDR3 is TGTGCCAGCATAGGGACAGCCGCCTCCTACGAGCAGTACTTC. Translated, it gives CASIGTAASYEQYF.